This T cell receptor (beta chain) is drawn from a study of T cell clonality in common variable immunodeficiency. Study findings and constraints: Reportedly, TCR beta sequences from common variable immunodeficiency showed fewer deletions and N-nucleotide insertions. CVID subjects shared fewer TCRbeta clones than healthy controls did.

Germline assignment: CDR1 SGHVS and CDR2 FQNEAQ. V was trimmed by 2 bases and J by 0 bases, leaving 8 bases between them. The CDR3 contains 15 residues. Concerning this clone: Its antigen remains unidentified. The sequenced fragment ends 3 residues before the CDR3 boundary, so the rest is inferred from the germline J gene.

Of CVID subjects, 15 were female and over 25 male, mean age roughly 40. CVID subjects had received replacement immunoglobulin for at least one year. Sequencing input was equivalent genomic DNA from CVID and controls. Assay used: immunoSEQ multiplex PCR; TCRdb lists only in-frame clones, some missing. The sample shows 10,000 to 12,000 clones, none of them appearing just once. The chain carries TRBV7-8 and TRBJ1-3; D gene uncertain. This sequence originates from a human donor with common variable immunodeficiency. Material: peripheral blood mononuclear cells. The chain's CDR3 is CASSLRDNSGNTIYF. The CDR3 DNA, read in part, is TGTGCCAGCAGCTTACGAGACAACTCTGGAAACACC.